This T cell receptor beta chain comes out of a study of blood T cell repertoires in COVID-19. Study in general: Italy, Spain and the United States were the sources of the convalescent and acute COVID-19 samples. T cells, B-cell-depleted T cells, or PBMCs provided the cDNA or gDNA that served as material.

Methods used by the authors: Amplification of reference gene primers was used by the study to estimate nucleated cell counts. The protocol was immunoSEQ multiplex PCR, while the TCRdb copy is restricted to in-frame clones and leaves out a portion. V and J calls plus clone size are reproduced from that table; the DNA served to infer D and trimming. This table has about 94,000 clones, around 86% appearing once. This clone was counted a few times. Germline-derived CDR1 and CDR2 are SGDLS and YYNGEE. V shed 0 bases and J 10 bases; nucleotides not matched to a gene: 6. This CDR3 is built from 14 residues. The sequenced sample consisted of peripheral blood. J is TRBJ1-4 and V is TRBV9, with 7 positions matching TRBD1. The clonotype originates from a woman older than 75 with acute or convalescent COVID-19. The CDR3 sequence is CASSVVSRGSKLFF. CDR3 coding DNA: TGTGCCAGCAGCGTAGTATCCAGGGGGTCAAAACTGTTTTTT.